The clone carrying this T cell receptor (beta chain) turned up a few times. Its antigen is not known. The CDR3 runs 14 residues. V lost 3 bases to trimming and J lost 7 bases; unmatched junction nucleotides: 9. CDR1 is SGHDN, CDR2 FVKESK, per germline. This record belongs to a study of beta chain features in type 1 diabetes. The overall study: Healthy donors, compared against patients, showed similar age, gender and cell yields.

The study, taken as a whole, reports: For Type 1 diabetes patients, all four CD4+ subsets carried TCRB CDR3s that were moderately but significantly shorter.

The whole isolated RNA underwent reverse transcription, so sequencing captured expressed TCRB transcripts. Profiling relied on immunoSEQ multiplex PCR, and the TCRdb table lists in-frame clones only, not all of them. Of roughly 730,000 clones listed, roughly 13% are singletons. This clonotype was sampled from a man younger than 30 with type 1 diabetes. Sequenced input: naive CD4+ T cells from blood. The chain uses TRBV14 and TRBJ2-7; 7 nucleotides match TRBD2. The CDR3 region has the DNA TGTGCCAGCAGCCAGACGGGAGGCCTTGAAGAGCAGTACTTC. The encoded protein is CASSQTGGLEEQYF. The variable domain in full, completed from reference TRBV14 and TRBJ2-7, reads EAGVTQFPSHSVIEKGQTVTLRCDPISGHDNLYWYRRVMGKEIKFLLHFVKESKQDESGMPNNRFLAERTGGTYSTLKVQPAELEDSGVYFCASSQTGGLEEQYFGPGTRLTVT.